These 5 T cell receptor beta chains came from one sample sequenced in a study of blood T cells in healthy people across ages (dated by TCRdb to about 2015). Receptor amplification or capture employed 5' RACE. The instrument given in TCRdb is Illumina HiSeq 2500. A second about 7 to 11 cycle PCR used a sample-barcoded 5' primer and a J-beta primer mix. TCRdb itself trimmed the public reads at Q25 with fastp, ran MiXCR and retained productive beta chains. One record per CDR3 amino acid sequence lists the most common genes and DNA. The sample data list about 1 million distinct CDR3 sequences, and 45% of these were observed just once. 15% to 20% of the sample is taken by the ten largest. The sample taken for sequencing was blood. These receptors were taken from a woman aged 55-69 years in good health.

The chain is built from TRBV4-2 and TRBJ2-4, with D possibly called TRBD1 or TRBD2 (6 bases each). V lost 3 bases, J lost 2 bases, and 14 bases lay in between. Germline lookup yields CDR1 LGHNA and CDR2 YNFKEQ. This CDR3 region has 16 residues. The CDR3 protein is CASSQGGPGPKNIQYF. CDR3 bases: TGTGCCAGCAGCCAGGGGGGCCCCGGGCCCAAAAACATTCAGTACTTC.

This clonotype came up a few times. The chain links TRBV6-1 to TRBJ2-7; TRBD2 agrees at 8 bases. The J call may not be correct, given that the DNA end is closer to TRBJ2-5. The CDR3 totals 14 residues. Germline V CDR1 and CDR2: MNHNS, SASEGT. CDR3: CASTTTSDAETQYF. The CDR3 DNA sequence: TGTGCCAGCACCACGACTAGCGATGCGGAGACCCAGTACTTC.

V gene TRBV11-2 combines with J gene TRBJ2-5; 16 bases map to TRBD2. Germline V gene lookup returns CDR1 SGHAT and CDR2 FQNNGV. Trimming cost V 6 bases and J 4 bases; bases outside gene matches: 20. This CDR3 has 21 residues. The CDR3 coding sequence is TGTGCCAGCAGTTACAAGGGCGGGGGACTAGCGGGAGGGCCTCCAGTAGAGACCCAGTACTTC. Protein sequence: CASSYKGGGLAGGPPVETQYF.

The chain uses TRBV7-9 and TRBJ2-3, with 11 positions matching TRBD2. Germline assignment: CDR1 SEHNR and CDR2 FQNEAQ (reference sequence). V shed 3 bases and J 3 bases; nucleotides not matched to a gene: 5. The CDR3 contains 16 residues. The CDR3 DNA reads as TGTGCCAGCAGCTTCCCGACTAGCGGGGATACAGATACGCAGTATTTT. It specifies CASSFPTSGDTDTQYF.

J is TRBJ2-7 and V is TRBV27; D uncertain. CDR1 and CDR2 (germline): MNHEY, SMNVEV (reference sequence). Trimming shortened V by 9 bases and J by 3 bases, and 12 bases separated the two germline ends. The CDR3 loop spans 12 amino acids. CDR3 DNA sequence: TGTGCCAGTCTCGGACCAGACTACGAGCAGTACTTC. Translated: CASLGPDYEQYF.